Listed here are 24 T cell receptor beta chains from one sample, sequenced in a study of beta chain features in type 1 diabetes. TCRB transcripts that were expressed got sequenced, as all of the isolated RNA had been reverse transcribed. Profiled with immunoSEQ multiplex PCR; TCRdb holds only in-frame clones, not every one. Here the sample spans fewer than 900,000 clones, about 17% being singletons. Sequenced sample: naive CD4+ T cells from blood. These receptors were taken from a woman between 18 and 29 years old in good health.

This clone was found a few times. The J gene is TRBJ2-2, the V gene TRBV14; D gene uncertain. Germline V gene lookup returns CDR1 SGHDN and CDR2 FVKESK. V lost 1 base and J 6 bases, leaving 9 bases between the germline ends. This CDR3 contains 14 residues. Written as DNA, the CDR3 is TGTGCCAGCAGCCAAGGAATTAACGCCGGGGAGCTGTTTTTT. Residues: CASSQGINAGELFF.

This clone has just a few counts. V gene TRBV5-6 combines with J gene TRBJ1-5; TRBD1 is a possible D gene (5 bases). Germline V lookup: CDR1 SGHDT, CDR2 YYEEEE. The CDR3 length is 14 residues. The V and J ends lost 2 bases and 4 bases respectively, with 10 bases between them. CDR3 amino acids: CASSFEGRNQPQHF. The CDR3 nucleotides are TGTGCCAGCAGCTTCGAGGGGCGTAATCAGCCCCAGCATTTT.

The V gene is TRBV7-2, the J gene TRBJ1-4; no reliable D call. The V gene lost 3 bases and the J gene lost 4 bases, with 9 bases spanning the gap. The CDR3 has 14 residues. CDR1 SGHTA and CDR2 FQGNSA come from the germline V gene. The CDR3 DNA is TGTGCCAGCAGCTTTCGGGGAGTTAATGAAAAACTGTTTTTT. Translating it yields CASSFRGVNEKLFF. The full variable domain, completed using reference TRBV7-2 and TRBJ1-4, is GAGVSQSPSNKVTEKGKDVELRCDPISGHTALYWYRQSLGQGLEFLIYFQGNSAPDKSGLPSDRFSAERTGGSVSTLTIQRTQQEDSAVYLCASSFRGVNEKLFFGSGTQLSVL.

This clone was counted a few times. The chain combines TRBV15 with TRBJ2-7; D possibly matches TRBD1 or TRBD2 (6 bases each). Trimming took off 3 bases at V and 2 bases at J, with 11 bases between the two ends. This CDR3 is built from 14 residues. Looked up from germline, CDR1 is LNHNV and CDR2 is YYDKDF (reference sequence). CDR3 nucleotide sequence: TGTGCCACCAGCAGTGGGGGGCTAACCTACGAGCAGTACTTC. The encoded protein is CATSSGGLTYEQYF.

This clone occurred a few times. CDR3 nucleotides: TGTGCCAGCAGTTCCCCTCGTCCGGGGCAGCCCCAGCATTTT. It encodes CASSSPRPGQPQHF. The V call is TRBV6-1, the J call TRBJ1-5; no clear D. CDR3 length: 14 residues. Trimming removed 5 bases from V and 7 bases from J, with 15 bases in between. CDR1 and CDR2 from the germline V gene are MNHNS and SASEGT.

The chain employs TRBV19 and TRBJ2-5, with 8 bases fitting TRBD1. Germline V gene data show CDR1 as LNHDA and CDR2 as SQIVND (reference sequence). V lost 3 bases, J lost 4 bases, and 1 base stayed unmatched. There are 13 residues in the CDR3. CDR3 bases: TGTGCCAGTAGTATCACAGGGGGAGAGACCCAGTACTTC. Translation: CASSITGGETQYF.

This clone has just a few counts. The V gene is TRBV19, the J gene TRBJ2-7; D is perhaps TRBD1 or TRBD2 (5 bases each). V lost 5 bases and J 7 bases, leaving 18 bases between the germline ends. The CDR3 length is 14 residues. The germline gives CDR1 LNHDA, CDR2 SQIVND (reference sequence). CDR3 DNA: TGTGCCAGTAGTGACGGGACGCCGGCCTTAGAGCAGTACTTC. This sequence encodes CASSDGTPALEQYF.

The rearrangement links TRBV5-6 to TRBJ2-5; D perhaps matches TRBD1 (5 bases). The CDR3 sequence is 15 residues long. CDR1 SGHDT and CDR2 YYEEEE come from the germline V gene. The V gene lost 4 bases and the J gene lost 5 bases, with 18 bases spanning the gap. The CDR3 DNA reads as TGTGCCAGCAGCCAGGCCCCCCAGGGTTTGGAGACCCAGTACTTC. It is translated as CASSQAPQGLETQYF.

This rearrangement joins TRBV18 to TRBJ1-4; D gene ambiguous. CDR1 and CDR2 (germline): KGHSH, LQKENI. V was cut by 4 bases and J by 4 bases, with 7 bases left in between. The CDR3 is made up of 13 amino acids. CDR3 coding DNA: TGTGCCAGCTCACTGACCGTTAATGAAAAACTGTTTTTT. Translation: CASSLTVNEKLFF.

Remarks on this clone: A single base separates this from a much larger clone, so it may be a read error. The sample has other DNA sequences that encode this CDR3 too. The rearrangement links TRBV7-2 to TRBJ1-2, with D possibly matching TRBD1 (6 bases). The V end was cut by 5 bases, the J end by 2 bases, with 9 bases between. The germline V gene encodes CDR1 SGHTA and CDR2 FQGNSA. The CDR3 runs to 13 residues. The CDR3 nucleotides are TGTGCCAGCAGCCCCGACAGGAACTATGGCTACACCTTC. Protein product: CASSPDRNYGYTF.

In its sample, this clone was seen a few times. The gene calls are TRBV5-1 and TRBJ2-3, with a possible D match to TRBD1 (6 bases). The CDR3 is 15 residues long. Between the trimmed V and J ends, which lost 2 bases and 1 base, there was a span of 11 bases. The germline V gene has CDR1 SGHRS and CDR2 YFSETQ. CDR3: CASSLLDSRTDTQYF. Here the CDR3 DNA reads TGCGCCAGCAGCTTACTGGACAGTCGCACAGATACGCAGTATTTT. The whole variable domain, filled in from reference TRBV5-1 and TRBJ2-3, reads KAGVTQTPRYLIKTRGQQVTLSCSPISGHRSVSWYQQTPGQGLQFLFEYFSETQRNKGNFPGRFSGRQFSNSRSEMNVSTLELGDSALYLCASSLLDSRTDTQYFGPGTRLTVL.

The chain joins TRBV7-2 to TRBJ1-3; D remains unclear. CDR1 and CDR2 from the germline V gene are SGHTA and FQGNSA. The V end lost 1 base, the J end lost 7 bases, and 17 bases lay between the germline ends. This CDR3 region has 16 residues. CDR3 DNA sequence: TGTGCCAGCAGCTTAGTTGGCAGTCCCCAATCCAACACCATATATTTT. Its protein product is CASSLVGSPQSNTIYF.

This clone was seen a few times. Within the sample, other DNA sequences also encode this same CDR3. The CDR3 here is CASSLLQETQYF. CDR3 nucleotide sequence: TGCGCCAGCAGCTTGTTGCAAGAGACCCAGTACTTC. The V call is TRBV5-1, the J call TRBJ2-5, with D uncertain. In germline, CDR1 is SGHRS, CDR2 YFSETQ. The CDR3 spans 12 residues. The ends were cut back, 1 base at V and 2 bases at J, with 3 bases in the middle.

This chain links TRBV4-3 with TRBJ1-2, with D tentatively TRBD1 (5 bases). Germline V gives CDR1 LGHNA, CDR2 YSLEER. Trimming took 3 bases from V and 7 from J, leaving 18 bases between them. The CDR3 is made up of 15 amino acids. The CDR3 loop is CASSHSNAGVSGYTF. The CDR3 DNA sequence: TGCGCCAGCAGCCACTCCAACGCGGGGGTTTCTGGCTACACCTTC.

This clone occurred a few times. The rearrangement links TRBV7-3 to TRBJ2-3, with 9 bases aligning to TRBD2. The CDR3 spans 16 residues. V was clipped by 5 bases and J by 0 bases; unmatched bases: 6. Germline lookup yields CDR1 SGHTA and CDR2 FQGTGA. This CDR3 reads CASSRGAGGSTDTQYF. The CDR3, as DNA: TGTGCCAGCAGCCGGGGTGCGGGAGGGAGCACAGATACGCAGTATTTT.

This clone was seen a single time. The gene calls are TRBV4-1 and TRBJ2-6; D is uncertain. V lost 1 base, J lost 0 bases, and 10 bases lay in between. This CDR3 spans 17 amino acids. CDR1 and CDR2 (germline): MGHRA, YSYEKL. The CDR3 reads CASSQGLLRSGANVLTF. The CDR3 DNA reads TGCGCCAGCAGCCAAGGTCTTTTACGCTCTGGGGCCAACGTCCTGACTTTC.

The gene calls are TRBV6-1 and TRBJ2-2; 7 bases fit TRBD2. J was trimmed by 3 bases and V by 4 bases; bases with no gene match: 5. The V gene's germline CDR1 is MNHNS and CDR2 SASEGT. This CDR3 comprises 15 residues. CDR3 protein: CASSGWGGYTGELFF. CDR3 bases: TGTGCCAGCAGTGGATGGGGGGGGTACACCGGGGAGCTGTTTTTT.

This clone was recorded a few times. J is TRBJ2-4 and V is TRBV11-1; 10 bases map to TRBD1. The germline V gene has CDR1 SGHAT and CDR2 FQDESV (reference sequence). J gave up 6 bases and V 1 base, and 3 bases lay outside the gene matches. The CDR3 consists of 15 residues. The CDR3 coding sequence is TGTGCCAGCAGCTTAGGGGGACAGGGGAGAAACATTCAGTACTTC. Translated: CASSLGGQGRNIQYF.

The chain's CDR3 is CASTFKPNYGYTF. The CDR3 coding sequence is TGTGCCAGCACTTTTAAACCGAACTATGGCTACACCTTC. The rearrangement uses TRBV28 and TRBJ1-2; no reliable D call. Between the trimmed V and J ends, which lost 7 bases and 2 bases, there was a span of 11 bases. This CDR3 comprises 13 residues. The germline gives CDR1 MDHEN, CDR2 SYDVKM.

This clone has more than one count but fewer than ten. V is TRBV7-2 and J is TRBJ1-2; 9 nucleotides agree with TRBD1. Germline V gene sequence: CDR1 SGHTA, CDR2 FQGNSA. V lost 5 bases and J lost 4; bases outside the gene matches: 5. This CDR3 contains 14 residues. Here the CDR3 reads CASSAQGAVYGYTF. The CDR3, as DNA: TGTGCCAGCAGCGCACAGGGGGCGGTCTATGGCTACACCTTC. The variable domain in full, completed from reference TRBV7-2 and TRBJ1-2, reads GAGVSQSPSNKVTEKGKDVELRCDPISGHTALYWYRQSLGQGLEFLIYFQGNSAPDKSGLPSDRFSAERTGGSVSTLTIQRTQQEDSAVYLCASSAQGAVYGYTFGSGTRLTVV.

This chain connects TRBV21-1 to TRBJ2-3. TRBV21-1 is marked as a pseudogene. The CDR3 is 18 amino acids. The CDR3 region has the DNA TGTGCCAGCAGCAAAGTAGTAAGACCCCGTTCTAGCACAGATACGCAGTATTTT. Amino acids: CASSKVVRPRSSTDTQYF.

The V and J genes are TRBV9 and TRBJ2-7, with 9 bases lining up with TRBD1. The CDR3 consists of 16 residues. Germline V gene sequence: CDR1 SGDLS, CDR2 YYNGEE. V trimming: 0 bases; J trimming: 2 bases; junction bases outside the gene matches: 6. For the CDR3, the DNA is TGTGCCAGCAGCGTAGGTGTTACAGGGGGCCCCTACGAGCAGTACTTC. It encodes CASSVGVTGGPYEQYF.

The gene calls are TRBV27 and TRBJ2-1; D remains ambiguous. The germline CDR1 and CDR2 sequences are MNHEY and SMNVEV (reference sequence). V was pared by 5 bases and J by 2 bases, with 7 bases between. The CDR3 extends over 13 amino acids. The CDR3 DNA follows: TGTGCCAGCAGTCGAACTGCCTACAATGAGCAGTTCTTC. Its translation is CASSRTAYNEQFF.

This clone was observed a few times. The gene calls are TRBV14 and TRBJ2-1; a weak D match, TRBD2 (6 bases). The V end was cut by 3 bases, the J end by 8 bases, with 17 bases between. This CDR3 spans 15 amino acids. Per germline, CDR1 SGHDN and CDR2 FVKESK. The CDR3 protein is CASSQHSGGGYEQFF. Written as DNA, the CDR3 is TGTGCCAGCAGCCAGCACTCCGGGGGAGGCTATGAGCAGTTCTTC.